One sample yielded the 24 T cell receptor beta chains listed below, sequenced in a study of Ad26.COV2.S vaccination and SARS-CoV-2 variants (dated by TCRdb to about 2021). Libraries were prepared through the immunoSEQ multiplex PCR assay. Entries here come from immuneACCESS through TCRdb and include only in-frame sequences with V and J called. Some clones fail to appear in such tables; in the studies checked, an unresolved V gene covers under half of the shortfall, and the cause of the remainder is unknown. The sample table contains about 400,000 clones; only one count was recorded for about nine tenths of them. The top ten hold 1.9% of the sample. The treatment or condition label for this specimen denotes: some 19 received Ad26.COV2.S at low or high dose, single or two shots; 5 received placebo; per-sample allocation not given. Repertoires of vaccine and placebo recipients were sequenced from samples collected on day 63 after the first injection.

Sequenced material: peripheral blood, taken in a trial of Ad26.COV2.S vaccine versus placebo. The source of these receptors is a person aged 18 to 65 who received the Ad26.COV2.S COVID-19 vaccine or a placebo.

V is TRBV13 and J is TRBJ1-2; D may be TRBD1 (5 bases). V shed 4 bases and J shed 8 bases, with 14 bases lying between them. CDR3 length equals 13 residues. CDR1 and CDR2 from the germline V gene are PRHDT and FYEKMQ (reference sequence). CDR3 sequence reads: CASSSTAAGGYTF. Here the CDR3 DNA reads TGTGCCAGCAGCTCGACAGCGGCGGGAGGCTACACCTTC.

The chain links TRBV7-9 to TRBJ1-2; D is perhaps TRBD1 (6 bases). This CDR3 region has 15 residues. The V and J ends lost 0 bases and 5 bases respectively, with 13 bases between them. CDR1 and CDR2 from the germline V gene are SEHNR and FQNEAQ (reference sequence). The CDR3 sequence: CASSLAGDRTYGYTF. CDR3 DNA: TGTGCCAGCAGCTTAGCGGGAGACAGGACGTATGGCTACACCTTC.

Here the CDR3 reads CASSSRRGDGYEQYF. In nucleotides, the CDR3 is TGTGCCAGCAGCTCCCGTCGGGGCGACGGGTACGAGCAGTACTTC. This rearrangement joins TRBV11-2 to TRBJ2-7, with D possibly called TRBD1 or TRBD2 (5 bases each). The germline V gene encodes CDR1 SGHAT and CDR2 FQNNGV. The germline V and J ends were trimmed by 4 bases and 4 bases, with 17 bases remaining between them. The length of the CDR3 is 15 residues.

As regards this clone: Other DNA sequences in this sample translate to the same CDR3. This chain joins TRBV6-5 and TRBJ2-7; possibly TRBD1 for D (5 bases). This CDR3 comprises 13 residues. Germline V gives CDR1 MNHEY, CDR2 SVGAGI. Trimming cost V 2 bases and J 3 bases, with 8 bases left between them. CDR3 loop: CASSYRQGYEQYF. In DNA form, the CDR3 reads TGTGCCAGCAGTTACAGGCAGGGCTACGAGCAGTACTTC.

CDR3 nucleotide sequence: TGTGCCAGTAGTATCCAGCGGGGGGCCACAGATACGCAGTATTTT. It encodes CASSIQRGATDTQYF. V usage is TRBV19 and J usage is TRBJ2-3; TRBD2 agrees at 9 bases. CDR1 and CDR2 from the germline V gene are LNHDA and SQIVND (reference sequence). The CDR3 runs 15 residues. V gave up 3 bases and J gave up 2 bases; unmatched junction bases: 3.

The J gene is TRBJ2-1, the V gene TRBV13, with 7 bases that match TRBD1. The germline V gene encodes CDR1 PRHDT and CDR2 FYEKMQ (reference sequence). This CDR3 region has 17 residues. The V gene end was trimmed by 5 bases and the J gene end by 4 bases; junction bases not matched to a gene: 14. The CDR3 reads CASSTTTGSPYYNEQFF. The CDR3 DNA is TGTGCCAGCAGCACCACGACAGGGTCCCCCTATTACAATGAGCAGTTCTTC.

The chain uses TRBV25-1 and TRBJ2-7; D might be TRBD2 (5 bases). The CDR3 runs 14 residues. Germline CDR1 MGHDK, CDR2 SYGVNS. The V gene lost 3 bases and the J gene lost 7 bases, with 16 bases spanning the gap. The CDR3 sequence is CASSEAGPPGEQYF. CDR3 nucleotides: TGTGCCAGCAGTGAGGCAGGCCCCCCGGGGGAGCAGTACTTC.

This chain connects TRBV11-3 to TRBJ2-5; 8 nucleotides match TRBD1. J was trimmed by 4 bases and V by 5 bases; bases with no gene match: 6. From germline, CDR1 is SGHNT and CDR2 YENEEA. CDR3 length: 14 residues. The CDR3, as DNA: TGTGCCAGCAGCATAAACAGGGGGGCAGAGACCCAGTACTTC. Protein sequence: CASSINRGAETQYF.

The rearrangement links TRBV24-1 to TRBJ2-4, with TRBD1 matching over 9 bases. V lost 3 bases and J lost 1; bases outside the gene matches: 3. Looked up from germline, CDR1 is KGHDR and CDR2 is SFDVKD. This CDR3 contains 16 residues. CDR3 in DNA: TGTGCCACCAGTGATAGAGGGACAGGGGCCAAAAACATTCAGTACTTC. Amino acids: CATSDRGTGAKNIQYF.

This clone has just a few counts. V and J are TRBV12-3 or TRBV12-4 and TRBJ2-7, with D unresolved. This CDR3 has 10 residues. V was shortened by 3 bases and J by 4 bases, with 1 base between the two germline ends. CDR3 region: CASSLYEQYF. The CDR3, as DNA: TGTGCCAGCAGTTTGTACGAGCAGTACTTC.

This clone was observed once. The chain uses TRBV18 and TRBJ2-7, with 9 bases aligning to TRBD1. Germline CDR1 reads KGHSH; CDR2 reads LQKENI. The CDR3 has 15 amino acids. V lost 1 base to trimming and J lost 4 bases; unmatched junction nucleotides: 5. CDR3 residues: CASSPRDRVVYEQYF. The CDR3 DNA reads TGTGCCAGCTCACCACGGGACAGGGTAGTTTACGAGCAGTACTTC. The entire variable domain, with the rest obtained from reference TRBV18 and TRBJ2-7, is as follows: NAGVMQNPRHLVRRRGQEARLRCSPMKGHSHVYWYRQLPEEGLKFMVYLQKENIIDESGMPKERFSAEFPKEGPSILRIQQVVRGDSAAYFCASSPRDRVVYEQYFGPGTRLTVT.

The chain combines TRBV11-3 with TRBJ1-1, with a tentative D call TRBD1 (6 bases). V gave up 8 bases and J gave up 3 bases, with 16 bases separating them. The V gene's germline CDR1 is SGHNT and CDR2 YENEEA. This CDR3 spans 14 amino acids. The CDR3 sequence: CASPGGASDTEAFF. The CDR3 DNA reads TGTGCCAGCCCTGGGGGGGCCTCGGACACTGAAGCTTTCTTT.

This chain joins TRBV28 and TRBJ1-2, with TRBD1 as a possible D gene (6 bases). The V end lost 10 bases, the J end lost 6 bases, and 15 bases lay between the germline ends. In germline, CDR1 is MDHEN, CDR2 SYDVKM. The CDR3 consists of 12 residues. The CDR3 spells CATSWGGHGYTF. DNA for the CDR3: TGTGCCACCTCATGGGGGGGGCATGGCTACACCTTC.

V is TRBV13 and J is TRBJ2-3; 12 nucleotides agree with TRBD2. Germline assignment: CDR1 PRHDT and CDR2 FYEKMQ (reference sequence). Unmatched junction bases numbered 10, after V lost 5 bases and J lost 4 bases. This CDR3 is 17 amino acids long. The CDR3 loop is CASSPRLAGVGADTQYF. CDR3 in DNA: TGTGCCAGCAGCCCGCGACTAGCGGGAGTGGGCGCAGATACGCAGTATTTT.

The genes are TRBV27 and TRBJ1-6; TRBD1 aligns across 9 bases. Germline values: CDR1 MNHEY, CDR2 SMNVEV (reference sequence). V lost 7 bases, J lost 9 bases, and 7 bases stayed unmatched. The CDR3 runs to 14 residues. The CDR3 bases are TGTGCCAGCAAACCGGGACAGGGCTTTTCACCCCTCCACTTT. This translates into CASKPGQGFSPLHF.

V and J are TRBV30 and TRBJ1-1; D gene ambiguous. CDR3 length: 12 amino acids. Trimming shortened V by 0 bases and J by 5 bases, and 7 bases separated the two germline ends. The germline CDR1 and CDR2 sequences are GTSNPN and SVGIG (reference sequence). The CDR3 sequence: CAWSVDGTEAFF. DNA of the CDR3: TGTGCCTGGAGTGTAGACGGGACTGAAGCTTTCTTT.

This chain connects TRBV5-1 to TRBJ2-3; 7 nucleotides align to TRBD2. CDR3 length: 15 residues. Germline V gene data show CDR1 as SGHRS and CDR2 as YFSETQ. V was clipped by 4 bases and J by 4 bases; unmatched bases: 9. The CDR3 region is CASSPSGAQADTQYF. CDR3 nucleotide sequence: TGCGCCAGCAGCCCTAGCGGAGCCCAGGCAGATACGCAGTATTTT.

The chain recombines TRBV21-1 with TRBJ1-5. TRBV21-1 is a listed pseudogene. The CDR3 is made up of 17 amino acids. CDR3 bases: TGTGCCAGCAGCAAAGCGGGGGTGGGGAGGTGTTGGCAGCCCCAGCATTTT. This translates into CASSKAGVGRCWQPQHF.

The chain couples TRBV10-3 to TRBJ2-5; tentative D call: TRBD1 (5 bases). The CDR3 contains 14 residues. Germline CDR1 is ENHRY and CDR2 is SYGVKD. The CDR3 reads CATKTAIIQETQYF. As DNA, the CDR3 is TGTGCTACCAAGACAGCGATAATCCAAGAGACCCAGTACTTC.

This clone has a single count. The J gene is TRBJ1-1, the V gene TRBV12-3 or TRBV12-4; D ambiguous. This CDR3 has 13 amino acids. V was trimmed by 8 bases and J by 3 bases, leaving 13 bases between them. The CDR3 DNA reads as TGTGCCAGCCGTCCGGGGTTGCACACTGAAGCTTTCTTT. Translating gives CASRPGLHTEAFF.

This clone has only one observation. The chain recombines TRBV30 with TRBJ2-7, with D unresolved. V lost 5 bases to trimming and J lost 6 bases, with 11 bases between them. Germline V lookup: CDR1 GTSNPN, CDR2 SVGIG (reference sequence). This CDR3 has 11 residues. As DNA, the CDR3 is TGTGCCTGGGGTCGCGGTTTCGAGCAGTACTTC. This codes for CAWGRGFEQYF. The complete variable domain, with remaining parts taken from reference TRBV30 and TRBJ2-7, reads SQTIHQWPATLVQPVGSPLSLECTVEGTSNPNLYWYRQAAGRGLQLLFYSVGIGQISSEVPQNLSASRPQDRQFILSSKKLLLSDSGFYLCAWGRGFEQYFGPGTRLTVT.

V is TRBV7-9 and J is TRBJ1-3; D gene ambiguous. Germline values: CDR1 SEHNR, CDR2 FQNEAQ (reference sequence). This CDR3 spans 14 amino acids. Between the trimmed V and J ends, which lost 1 base and 0 bases, there was a span of 4 bases. CDR3 DNA sequence: TGTGCCAGCAGCTTAGGTAGCTCTGGAAACACCATATATTTT. It translates to CASSLGSSGNTIYF.

This chain links TRBV12-5 with TRBJ2-1, with 10 bases that match TRBD2. The germline V gene encodes CDR1 LGHNT and CDR2 FRNRAP. The CDR3 is 16 amino acids. V was clipped by 6 bases and J by 4 bases; unmatched bases: 9. The CDR3 protein is CASGTSGIPPYNEQFF. CDR3 nucleotide sequence: TGTGCTAGTGGAACTAGCGGGATCCCCCCTTACAATGAGCAGTTCTTC.

This chain connects TRBV5-1 to TRBJ2-1, with D possibly matching TRBD1 (6 bases). The CDR3 is 13 amino acids. Trimming left V 0 bases short and J 10 bases short, with 11 bases between. Germline assignment: CDR1 SGHRS and CDR2 YFSETQ. Here the CDR3 reads CASSLAGGREQFF. CDR3 nucleotide sequence: TGCGCCAGCAGCTTGGCTGGGGGCAGAGAGCAGTTCTTC. Full variable domain (remainder filled in from reference TRBV5-1 and TRBJ2-1): KAGVTQTPRYLIKTRGQQVTLSCSPISGHRSVSWYQQTPGQGLQFLFEYFSETQRNKGNFPGRFSGRQFSNSRSEMNVSTLELGDSALYLCASSLAGGREQFFGPGTRLTVL.